This T cell receptor beta chain was captured in a study of immune characterization of retroperitoneal liposarcoma. CDR3 size: 15 residues. CDR1 is MNHEY and CDR2 is SMNVEV in the germline V gene (reference sequence). J lost 2 bases, V lost 3 bases, and 7 bases had no gene match. In its sample, this clonotype was seen a few times. TCRdb independently ran MiXCR on the PCR reads; one entry per CDR3 protein. The data hold around 13,000 distinct CDR3 sequences, with over 45% observed a single time. Source material: tumor tissue. The receptor comes from a female donor with retroperitoneal liposarcoma. The chain couples TRBV27 to TRBJ2-7; TRBD2 aligns across 7 bases. CDR3 DNA sequence: TGTGCCAGCAGTTTTGTAGCTAGCGGTACCTACGAGCAGTACTTC. This translates into CASSFVASGTYEQYF.